This entry concerns a single T cell receptor beta chain. The CDR3 is 15 amino acids. The germline V gene encodes CDR1 LNHDA and CDR2 SQIVND (reference sequence). V gave up 1 base and J gave up 1 base, with 9 bases separating them. The data derive from a study of cytomegalovirus exposure and HLA in healthy donors. The PCR employed 60 Vbeta primers together with 13 Jbeta primers. Sequencing was performed with immunoSEQ multiplex PCR; in TCRdb, only in-frame clones are kept and a portion is missing. Of 150,000 to 200,000 clones in the sample, around four fifths are singletons; the top ten hold roughly 1.3%.

This sequence originates from a man aged 25-45 years in good health and CMV-seronegative. The chain recombines TRBV19 with TRBJ2-3, with D possibly being TRBD2 (6 bases). The source material was PBMCs. CDR3: CASSIGGEGTDTQYF. CDR3 nucleotides: TGTGCCAGTAGTATAGGGGGGGAGGGCACAGATACGCAGTATTTT.